What follows are 6 T cell receptor beta chains derived from one specimen sequenced in a study of CD8 T cells in Susac syndrome. A quantity of roughly 0.5 to 1 ug RNA underwent reverse transcription using random hexamers. TCRdb passed the immunoSEQ multiplex PCR reads through MiXCR, listing each CDR3 protein once. Seen here are 140,000 or so distinct CDR3 sequences, approximately 94% observed once, and the top ten hold 0.075% to 0.09%. The sequenced material came from CD4+ T cells from PBMCs. These receptors all stem from a human donor in good health.

The genes are TRBV30 and TRBJ2-5, with D unclear. This CDR3 contains 12 residues. Per the germline V gene, CDR1 is GTSNPN and CDR2 is SVGIG (reference sequence). V lost 6 bases to trimming and J lost 5 bases, with 13 bases between them. The CDR3 DNA is TGTGCCTGTCAACCCCGGCGGGAGACCCAGTACTTC. Its translation: CACQPRRETQYF. The full variable domain, with the rest looked up from reference TRBV30 and TRBJ2-5, is SQTIHQWPATLVQPVGSPLSLECTVEGTSNPNLYWYRQAAGRGLQLLFYSVGIGQISSEVPQNLSASRPQDRQFILSSKKLLLSDSGFYLCACQPRRETQYFGPGTRLLVL.

The chain recombines TRBV20-1 with TRBJ1-2; 8 bases are shared with TRBD1. The V gene's germline CDR1 is DFQATT and CDR2 SNEGSKA (reference sequence). Losses at the gene ends were 5 bases for V and 7 bases for J; bases not matched to a gene: 6. This CDR3 contains 12 residues. CDR3 nucleotide sequence: TGCAGTGCTGCCCCCGGGACAGGTGGCTACACCTTC. Encoded protein: CSAAPGTGGYTF.

V gene TRBV2 combines with J gene TRBJ1-2; unclear D gene. The CDR3 totals 13 residues. Looked up from germline, CDR1 is SNHLY and CDR2 is FYNNEI. V was trimmed by 7 bases and J by 1 base, leaving 10 bases between them. CDR3 DNA sequence: TGTGCCAGCAACTGGGAGTATAACTATGGCTACACCTTC. It codes for CASNWEYNYGYTF.

The gene calls are TRBV18 and TRBJ2-5; TRBD1 matches 10 bases. V was pared by 3 bases and J by 4 bases, with 8 bases of the junction left unmatched. The CDR3 sequence is 16 residues long. Germline lookup yields CDR1 KGHSH and CDR2 LQKENI. This CDR3 reads CASSPVGQGRRETQYF. In DNA, the CDR3 is TGTGCCAGCTCACCCGTGGGACAGGGGAGACGAGAGACCCAGTACTTC.

The chain links TRBV29-1 to TRBJ1-2, with D unclear. V shed 2 bases and J shed 8 bases, with 9 bases lying between them. The CDR3 contains 11 residues. Germline loops: CDR1 SQVTM, CDR2 ANQGSEA. CDR3 coding DNA: TGCAGCGTTGAACGGGAGTGGGGCTACACCTTC. Its translation is CSVEREWGYTF.

This chain uses TRBV28 with TRBJ1-1; 8 nucleotides align to TRBD1. The CDR3 loop spans 14 amino acids. Per the germline V gene, CDR1 is MDHEN and CDR2 is SYDVKM. The trim removed 4 bases at V and 4 bases at J, leaving 5 bases unmatched. Written as DNA, the CDR3 is TGTGCCAGCAGTTCCCCGACAGGGGTCACTGAAGCTTTCTTT. Translation gives CASSSPTGVTEAFF.